The 32 T cell receptor beta chains below come from one sample, sequenced in a study of OX40 agonist ivuxolimab in advanced cancers. Some clones are missing from TCRdb's copy, which holds only in-frame ones; the method was immunoSEQ multiplex PCR. The sample has fewer than 65,000 clones, more than 80% seen once; the top ten hold 5% to 6%. This specimen was CD4+ or CD8+ T cells sorted from blood, taken in a trial of the OX40 agonist ivuxolimab. The origin of the receptors is an adult with an advanced solid tumor such as melanoma, head and neck, liver or kidney cancer.

This chain uses TRBV6-5 with TRBJ2-7, with D possibly matching TRBD1 (5 bases). V was cut by 6 bases and J by 2 bases, with 17 bases left in between. The V gene's germline CDR1 is MNHEY and CDR2 SVGAGI. There are 15 residues in the CDR3. The chain's CDR3 is CASSVRFLDTYEQYF. DNA for the CDR3: TGTGCCAGCAGCGTCCGGTTCCTGGACACCTACGAGCAGTACTTC.

V and J are TRBV5-1 and TRBJ1-3; D ambiguous. CDR3 length: 14 residues. The germline V gene has CDR1 SGHRS and CDR2 YFSETQ. Deletions cut 2 bases from V and 0 bases from J, with 6 bases between. CDR3 DNA sequence: TGCGCCAGCAGCTTACCCAGCTCTGGAAACACCATATATTTT. This sequence encodes CASSLPSSGNTIYF.

The chain uses TRBV14 and TRBJ2-1; 7 bases are a match to TRBD2. Germline V gene sequence: CDR1 SGHDN, CDR2 FVKESK. The CDR3 is 16 residues long. After removal of 1 base from V and 7 bases from J, the junction contained 10 bases not matched to a gene. The CDR3 here is CASSQAVSGIPNEQFF. The CDR3 coding sequence is TGTGCCAGCAGCCAAGCCGTGAGCGGGATTCCTAATGAGCAGTTCTTC.

The gene calls are TRBV29-1 and TRBJ2-1; the match to TRBD2 covers 9 bases. CDR3 length equals 15 residues. V lost 2 bases to trimming and J lost 7 bases; unmatched junction nucleotides: 9. Germline V lookup: CDR1 SQVTM, CDR2 ANQGSEA. The CDR3 loop is CSVENVAGARNEQFF. CDR3 nucleotides: TGCAGCGTTGAAAACGTAGCGGGAGCGAGGAATGAGCAGTTCTTC.

The chain links TRBV6-1 to TRBJ2-7; no firm D call. Between the trimmed V and J ends, which lost 2 bases and 4 bases, there was a span of 6 bases. Germline V gives CDR1 MNHNS, CDR2 SASEGT. The CDR3 contains 12 residues. As DNA, the CDR3 is TGTGCCAGCAGTGAACTCTGGTACGAGCAGTACTTC. The encoded protein is CASSELWYEQYF.

V usage is TRBV9 and J usage is TRBJ2-1; D is unresolved. This CDR3 is 14 amino acids long. Trimming shortened V by 0 bases and J by 3 bases, and 7 bases separated the two germline ends. Germline V CDR1 and CDR2: SGDLS, YYNGEE. The CDR3 region is CASSVEVGYNEQFF. CDR3 in DNA: TGTGCCAGCAGCGTAGAGGTTGGCTACAATGAGCAGTTCTTC.

This chain links TRBV6-4 with TRBJ1-2; 11 bases line up with TRBD1. The V segment lost 6 bases and the J segment 2 bases; nucleotides outside the gene matches: 2. Per the germline V gene, CDR1 is MRHNA and CDR2 is SNTAGT. This CDR3 region has 14 residues. The CDR3 sequence is CASRRDRGNYGYTF. CDR3 coding DNA: TGTGCCAGCAGACGGGACAGGGGGAACTATGGCTACACCTTC.

CDR3 residues: CASSLGRKGGGANYGYTF. CDR3 coding DNA: TGTGCCAGCAGCTTAGGACGCAAGGGAGGGGGAGCTAACTATGGCTACACCTTC. The chain carries TRBV7-9 and TRBJ1-2; D perhaps matches TRBD1 (6 bases). Trimming stripped 1 base from V and 0 bases from J, with 18 bases between. The CDR3 totals 18 residues. Germline CDR1 SEHNR, CDR2 FQNEAQ (reference sequence).

This rearrangement joins TRBV7-2 to TRBJ2-3, with D perhaps matching TRBD1 (5 bases). Germline V lookup: CDR1 SGHTA, CDR2 FQGNSA. This CDR3 is 15 amino acids long. V shed 6 bases and J shed 0 bases, with 13 bases lying between them. This CDR3 is CASSLGVTSTDTQYF. The CDR3 DNA reads as TGTGCCAGCAGTCTAGGGGTCACGAGCACAGATACGCAGTATTTT.

The rearrangement uses TRBV18 and TRBJ2-1; 12 positions match TRBD2. The V and J ends lost 6 bases and 2 bases, in that order; junction bases with no gene match: 2. CDR1 and CDR2 from the germline V gene are KGHSH and LQKENI. CDR3 length equals 15 residues. CDR3 in amino acids: CASSLAGGPYNEQFF. The CDR3 DNA reads TGTGCCAGCTCGCTAGCGGGAGGGCCCTACAATGAGCAGTTCTTC. The entire variable domain, with the rest obtained from reference TRBV18 and TRBJ2-1, is as follows: NAGVMQNPRHLVRRRGQEARLRCSPMKGHSHVYWYRQLPEEGLKFMVYLQKENIIDESGMPKERFSAEFPKEGPSILRIQQVVRGDSAAYFCASSLAGGPYNEQFFGPGTRLTVL.

The V call is TRBV2, the J call TRBJ2-6; D is perhaps TRBD1 (6 bases). Germline CDR1 is SNHLY and CDR2 is FYNNEI. The CDR3 contains 15 residues. Trimming took 2 bases from V and 4 from J, leaving 9 bases between them. The CDR3 DNA follows: TGTGCCAGCAGTGAACAGGGGTCCGGGGCCAACGTCCTGACTTTC. Protein: CASSEQGSGANVLTF.

This chain joins TRBV2 and TRBJ2-1; TRBD2 matches at 15 bases. CDR1 is SNHLY, CDR2 FYNNEI, per germline. V trimming: 6 bases; J trimming: 5 bases; junction bases outside the gene matches: 2. The CDR3 is 15 amino acids. The CDR3 DNA is TGTGCCAGCAGATGGACTAGCGGGGGGGACAATGAGCAGTTCTTC. Its translation is CASRWTSGGDNEQFF. Drawing the rest from reference TRBV2 and TRBJ2-1, the complete variable domain is EPEVTQTPSHQVTQMGQEVILRCVPISNHLYFYWYRQILGQKVEFLVSFYNNEISEKSEIFDDQFSVERPDGSNFTLKIRSTKLEDSAMYFCASRWTSGGDNEQFFGPGTRLTVL.

The V gene is TRBV7-2, the J gene TRBJ2-3; D is unclear. The germline V gene has CDR1 SGHTA and CDR2 FQGNSA. V lost 1 base and J lost 4, with 6 bases in between. The CDR3 sequence is 13 residues long. CDR3 amino acids: CASSLESADTQYF. The CDR3 bases are TGTGCCAGCAGCTTAGAGAGCGCAGATACGCAGTATTTT.

The chain has TRBV19 and TRBJ2-2; D may match TRBD1 or TRBD2 (5 bases each). This CDR3 contains 15 residues. V was cut by 4 bases and J by 1 base, with 10 bases left in between. CDR1 LNHDA and CDR2 SQIVND come from the germline V gene (reference sequence). Here the CDR3 reads CASSNRDRNTGELFF. The DNA for the CDR3 is TGTGCCAGTAGTAACCGGGACCGGAACACCGGGGAGCTGTTTTTT.

This clone came up once. V and J are TRBV19 and TRBJ2-2, with D perhaps given as TRBD1 or TRBD2 (5 bases each). CDR3 length: 17 amino acids. The V gene lost 4 bases and the J gene lost 4 bases, with 19 bases spanning the gap. The germline V gene has CDR1 LNHDA and CDR2 SQIVND (reference sequence). DNA for the CDR3: TGTGCCAGTAGTAGAGGAGGCAGGGTATCGATCACCGGGGAGCTGTTTTTT. It yields the protein CASSRGGRVSITGELFF.

The J gene is TRBJ2-1, the V gene TRBV4-1; TRBD2 agrees at 8 bases. The germline CDR1 and CDR2 sequences are MGHRA and YSYEKL. The CDR3 runs 15 residues. Trimming cost V 2 bases and J 4 bases; bases outside gene matches: 4. The DNA of the CDR3 is TGCGCCAGCAGCCAACCCCCGGGAGGGTACAATGAGCAGTTCTTC. Translation gives CASSQPPGGYNEQFF.

The rearrangement links TRBV27 to TRBJ2-5; TRBD1 matches 11 bases. The trim removed 5 bases at V and 4 bases at J, leaving 3 bases unmatched. Germline V gives CDR1 MNHEY, CDR2 SMNVEV (reference sequence). This CDR3 spans 14 amino acids. Here the CDR3 reads CASSPGTGGETQYF. The CDR3 coding sequence is TGTGCCAGCAGTCCCGGGACAGGGGGAGAGACCCAGTACTTC.

The rearrangement uses TRBV10-3 and TRBJ2-7; D perhaps matches TRBD1 (5 bases). Germline CDR1 ENHRY, CDR2 SYGVKD. The germline V and J ends were trimmed by 0 bases and 0 bases, with 9 bases remaining between them. This CDR3 has 15 amino acids. This CDR3 is CAISESQGYSYEQYF. CDR3 nucleotide sequence: TGTGCCATCAGTGAGTCTCAGGGCTACTCCTACGAGCAGTACTTC.

This clone has a single count. The chain employs TRBV7-2 and TRBJ2-7; 8 nucleotides agree with TRBD2. After removal of 9 bases from V and 7 bases from J, the junction contained 17 bases not matched to a gene. This CDR3 spans 15 amino acids. Germline V CDR1 and CDR2: SGHTA, FQGNSA. The CDR3: CASGGRVGRAGEQYF. The CDR3 DNA sequence: TGTGCCAGTGGAGGTCGGGTCGGGAGGGCGGGGGAGCAGTACTTC.

V and J are TRBV2 and TRBJ1-1; D gene uncertain. The CDR3 runs to 14 residues. Trimming pared 4 bases from V and 1 base from J, leaving 10 bases between. Germline V gene lookup returns CDR1 SNHLY and CDR2 FYNNEI. The CDR3 loop reads CASSVWRPNTEAFF. Here the CDR3 DNA reads TGTGCCAGCAGTGTCTGGCGACCGAACACTGAAGCTTTCTTT.

This CDR3 reads CASSSLAQKAQYF. CDR3 nucleotides: TGTGCCAGCAGCTCGCTCGCACAGAAGGCCCAGTACTTC. This sequence joins TRBV11-2 and TRBJ2-5, with D uncertain. CDR1 is SGHAT and CDR2 is FQNNGV in the germline V gene. V was clipped by 4 bases and J by 9 bases, with 15 bases between them. This CDR3 has 13 residues.

The chain recombines TRBV4-1 with TRBJ2-7; 10 nucleotides agree with TRBD2. The CDR3 covers 18 residues. Germline V gene data show CDR1 as MGHRA and CDR2 as YSYEKL. The V and J ends lost 0 bases and 2 bases, in that order; junction bases with no gene match: 10. CDR3 nucleotide sequence: TGCGCCAGCAGCCAAGAGGGGCTCAGGACTAGCGGTCCCTACGAGCAGTACTTC. It codes for CASSQEGLRTSGPYEQYF.

V gene TRBV11-2 combines with J gene TRBJ1-1; D remains unclear. With 3 bases removed from V and 5 bases from J, the gap between germline ends came to 7 bases. Germline V CDR1 and CDR2: SGHAT, FQNNGV. The CDR3 sequence is 12 residues long. CDR3 bases: TGTGCCAGCAGCTTTGCGAGGACTGAAGCTTTCTTT. Protein product: CASSFARTEAFF. The full variable domain, completed using reference TRBV11-2 and TRBJ1-1, is EAGVAQSPRYKIIEKRQSVAFWCNPISGHATLYWYQQILGQGPKLLIQFQNNGVVDDSQLPKDRFSAERLKGVDSTLKIQPAKLEDSAVYLCASSFARTEAFFGQGTRLTVV.

The CDR3 DNA sequence: TGCGCCAGCAGAGACGGGTCTGGCTACTACAATGAGCAGTTCTTC. Amino acid sequence: CASRDGSGYYNEQFF. The rearrangement uses TRBV5-1 and TRBJ2-1, with D unresolved. CDR3 length: 15 residues. Germline CDR1 SGHRS, CDR2 YFSETQ. Trimming removed 5 bases from V and 3 bases from J, with 15 bases in between.

This chain joins TRBV7-2 and TRBJ2-2, with unresolved D. V lost 1 base, J lost 4 bases, and 7 bases lay in between. The CDR3 loop spans 14 amino acids. CDR1 is SGHTA, CDR2 FQGNSA, per germline. The CDR3 sequence: CASSLEGVTGELFF. For the CDR3, the DNA is TGTGCCAGCAGCTTAGAGGGCGTCACCGGGGAGCTGTTTTTT.

The chain employs TRBV6-6 and TRBJ2-7, with TRBD1 matching over 7 bases. The ends lost 7 bases at V and 3 bases at J; junction bases unmatched: 6. Germline CDR1 MNHNY, CDR2 SVGAGI (reference sequence). This CDR3 region has 13 residues. The CDR3 region has the DNA TGTGCCAGCATGGGACAGAGTTACTACGAGCAGTACTTC. Encoded protein: CASMGQSYYEQYF.

The rearrangement links TRBV5-1 to TRBJ2-7, with D possibly matching TRBD1 (5 bases). The germline gives CDR1 SGHRS, CDR2 YFSETQ. The CDR3 length is 15 residues. The V gene lost 0 bases and the J gene lost 4 bases, with 14 bases spanning the gap. CDR3 amino acids: CASSLEGAPGYEQYF. In DNA form, the CDR3 reads TGCGCCAGCAGCTTGGAAGGGGCTCCCGGGTACGAGCAGTACTTC. Together with reference TRBV5-1 and TRBJ2-7, the CDR3 gives the full variable domain: KAGVTQTPRYLIKTRGQQVTLSCSPISGHRSVSWYQQTPGQGLQFLFEYFSETQRNKGNFPGRFSGRQFSNSRSEMNVSTLELGDSALYLCASSLEGAPGYEQYFGPGTRLTVT.

The chain joins TRBV29-1 to TRBJ1-1; D perhaps matches TRBD1 (5 bases). V was pared by 5 bases and J by 1 base, with 8 bases between. CDR1 is SQVTM and CDR2 is ANQGSEA in the germline V gene. This CDR3 is built from 12 residues. The CDR3 sequence: CSVSDRNTEAFF. CDR3 coding DNA: TGCAGCGTTTCCGACAGGAACACTGAAGCTTTCTTT.

As concerns this clone: An end of the junction differs from the germline gene, which may be a read error. The CDR3 DNA reads as TGCGCCAGCAGCTCGGCGATGACTAGCGGGAGAGTCAGGGTCTTC. Translation: CASSSAMTSGRVRVF. V is TRBV5-1 and J is TRBJ2-1, with TRBD2 matching over 12 bases. In germline, CDR1 is SGHRS, CDR2 YFSETQ. This CDR3 is built from 15 residues.

The V and J genes are TRBV5-4 and TRBJ2-3, with 12 bases matching TRBD2. CDR1 is SGHNT, CDR2 YYREEE, per germline (reference sequence). V was pared by 4 bases and J by 14 bases, with 8 bases of the junction left unmatched. The CDR3 sequence is 13 residues long. In DNA form, the CDR3 reads TGTGCCAGCAGCCCGGCGACTAGCGGGAGAGGGTATTTT. It translates to CASSPATSGRGYF.

This chain connects TRBV2 to TRBJ1-4, with D perhaps matching TRBD1 (6 bases). This CDR3 is 15 amino acids long. The germline V gene encodes CDR1 SNHLY and CDR2 FYNNEI. The V end lost 7 bases, the J end lost 8 bases, and 20 bases lay between the germline ends. CDR3 protein: CASTLQGLGGEKLFF. The CDR3 DNA reads TGTGCCAGCACTTTACAGGGTCTGGGAGGCGAAAAACTGTTTTTT.

The CDR3 bases are TGTGCCAGCTCACCACTCGGGACTAGCGGGAGCTACGAGCAGTACTTC. Translation: CASSPLGTSGSYEQYF. The rearrangement uses TRBV18 and TRBJ2-7, with TRBD2 matching over 14 bases. The CDR3 is 16 amino acids. Trimming took 1 base from V and 3 from J; bases not matched to a gene: 2. Per germline, CDR1 KGHSH and CDR2 LQKENI.